The rows below give T cell receptor beta chains drawn from one sample of a study of control samples from healthy donors and cancer patients. The protocol was immunoSEQ multiplex PCR, while the TCRdb copy is restricted to in-frame clones and leaves out a portion. The sample has 90,000 or so clones, roughly 90% seen once. Sequencing was performed on blood. The receptors shown here come from a woman in her 70s in good health. The CDR3 runs from the conserved cysteine through the conserved F or W. D genes are given only for firm matches. Size values are once, few and many counts, or a class for expanded clones, and some rows have none.

j_gene,abundance,v_gene,d_gene,CDR3nt,CDR3aa
TRBJ1-2,.,TRBV10-3,.,TGTGCCATCAGTAGGGACTTGAGAGATGGCTACACCTTC,CAISRDLRDGYTF
TRBJ1-4,.,TRBV6-5,.,TGTGCCAGCAGGGTTACCCAGACGGGGGAAAAACTGTTTTTT,CASRVTQTGEKLFF
TRBJ2-5,.,TRBV20-1,.,TGCAGTGCTTTTCAAGAGACCCAGTACTTC,CSAFQETQYF
TRBJ1-2,once,TRBV25-1,.,TGTGCCAGCAGCCCCCCGGGGGGGGGTATCAGATTCGGCTACACCTTC,CASSPPGGGIRFGYTF
TRBJ2-2,.,TRBV9,TRBD2,TGTGCCAGCAGCGCCGGGACGGGGGGGAACACCGGGGAGCTGTTTTTT,CASSAGTGGNTGELFF
TRBJ2-3,.,TRBV11-2,TRBD2,TGTGCCAGCAGCTTAGGAGCGGGGGTCACAGATACGCAGTATTTT,CASSLGAGVTDTQYF
TRBJ1-2,.,TRBV7-2,.,TGTGCCAGCAGCTTGGCCCCTACCCGGGTTGACTATGGCTACACCTTC,CASSLAPTRVDYGYTF
TRBJ1-5,.,TRBV2,.,TGTGCCAGCAGTGGCTCATGGCCCCTGAATCAGCCCCAGCATTTT,CASSGSWPLNQPQHF
TRBJ1-2,.,TRBV2,.,TGTGCCAGCAGTCCAGGGAGCGGCTACACCTTC,CASSPGSGYTF
TRBJ2-2,.,TRBV4-2,.,TGTGCCAGCAGCCAAGTTAAACTCCCCGGGGAGCTGTTTTTT,CASSQVKLPGELFF
TRBJ1-4,few,TRBV19,.,TGTGCCAGTAGTCTCGGACAGACTACAACTAATGAAAAACTGTTTTTT,CASSLGQTTTNEKLFF